This is a list of T cell receptor beta chains from one sample in a study of blood T cell repertoires in COVID-19. Data came from immunoSEQ multiplex PCR; TCRdb stores just in-frame clones and leaves some out. The sample lists tens of thousands of clones; about 80% were seen once. Sequencing was done on a sample of peripheral blood. The receptors come from a man aged 25 to 40 with COVID-19, enrolled during active disease. Both conserved end residues are part of each CDR3. D genes are given only for firm matches. Clone size is shown for a subset of rows, as once, few, many or a class of expanded clone.

V gene,D gene,clone size,J gene,CDR3 DNA,CDR3 protein
TRBV6-2/TRBV6-3,.,.,TRBJ2-1,TGTGCCAGCAGTTACTCGTCCCTTCCCAATGAGCAGTTCTTC,CASSYSSLPNEQFF
TRBV21-1,.,few,TRBJ2-1,TGTGCCAGCAGCCGCAGCGGGGGGCCTTACAATGAGCAGTTCTTC,CASSRSGGPYNEQFF
TRBV5-1,.,.,TRBJ2-3,TGCGCCAGCAGGTGGAGTCCTTACACAGATACGCAGTATTTT,CASRWSPYTDTQYF
TRBV4-2,TRBD2,few,TRBJ2-1,TGTGCCAGCAGCCGCGGACTAGCGGGGAGCTCCTACAATGAGCAGTTCTTC,CASSRGLAGSSYNEQFF
TRBV19,TRBD1,.,TRBJ2-2,TGTGCCAGTAGTATAGGGGACAGGTACACCGGGGAGCTGTTTTTT,CASSIGDRYTGELFF
TRBV19,TRBD2,.,TRBJ2-5,TGTGCCAGTAGTATGGTCACTAGCGGGAGACAAGAGACCCAGTACTTC,CASSMVTSGRQETQYF
TRBV6-2/TRBV6-3,TRBD2,.,TRBJ2-5,TGTGCCAGCAGCGGGACTAGCGGGGGATACGGAGAGACCCAGTACTTC,CASSGTSGGYGETQYF
TRBV5-1,.,.,TRBJ2-1,TGCGCCAGCAAGGGGGAGAAATTTTATAATGAGCAGTTCTTC,CASKGEKFYNEQFF
TRBV7-9,.,.,TRBJ1-1,TGTGCCAGCAGCTTTACTGACATGAACACTGAAGCTTTCTTT,CASSFTDMNTEAFF
TRBV11-2,TRBD1,.,TRBJ2-7,TGTGCAAGCCGGGACAGGGGCTACGAGCAGTACTTC,CASRDRGYEQYF
TRBV27,TRBD1,.,TRBJ1-6,TGTGCCAGCAGTTTAAGCCCGGGACAGTATAATTCACCCCTCCACTTT,CASSLSPGQYNSPLHF
TRBV7-2,.,.,TRBJ2-3,TGTGCCAGCAGCTTAGTATATGGGACTCCCACAGATACGCAGTATTTT,CASSLVYGTPTDTQYF
TRBV23-1,.,.,TRBJ2-5,TGCGCCAGCAGTCAATTGACGAGACAGCGTTGGGGCGAGACCCAGTACTTC,CASSQLTRQRWGETQYF
TRBV5-4,TRBD2,once,TRBJ2-2,TGTGCCAGCAGTATTACTAGCGCGAACACCGGGGAGCTGTTTTTT,CASSITSANTGELFF
TRBV28,.,few,TRBJ1-5,TGTGCCAGCAGCGACACGCTCAATCAGCCCCAGCATTTT,CASSDTLNQPQHF
TRBV7-2,.,.,TRBJ1-3,TGTGCCAGCAGCCTGATCCAAGGGACACCTGGGCCCTATTTT,CASSLIQGTPGPYF
TRBV19,TRBD1,.,TRBJ1-2,TGTGCCAGTATTCGGACGGGGACAGGGAATGGCTACACCTTC,CASIRTGTGNGYTF
TRBV29-1,TRBD2,.,TRBJ2-1,TGCAGCGTTGACGGACGGGGGGGGAATGAGCAGTTCTTC,CSVDGRGGNEQFF
TRBV11-3,.,few,TRBJ2-5,TGTGCCAGCAGCTTGGGGACACTAGAAGAGACCCAGTACTTC,CASSLGTLEETQYF
TRBV9,.,.,TRBJ2-2,TGTGCCAGCTCCACCCAAGGGGGAGCCGGGGAGCTGTTTTTT,CASSTQGGAGELFF
TRBV28,TRBD1,.,TRBJ1-5,TGTGCCAGCAGTTTGACAGGGGGCTGGCAGCCCCAGCATTTT,CASSLTGGWQPQHF
TRBV19,.,few,TRBJ2-6,TGTGCCAGTAGTATAAAAAGCCACTCCCTCTCTGGGGCCAACGTCCTGACTTTC,CASSIKSHSLSGANVLTF
TRBV11-2,.,.,TRBJ2-2,TGTGCCAGCAGCTTAGTCAGAGGGACCGGGGAGCTGTTTTTT,CASSLVRGTGELFF
TRBV27,TRBD2,.,TRBJ2-7,TGTGCCAGCAGTACACTAGCGACCTTTTACGAGCAGTACTTC,CASSTLATFYEQYF
TRBV30,.,.,TRBJ2-2,TGTGCCTGGAGTGTGAGAGGACTGGACACCGGGGAGCTGTTTTTT,CAWSVRGLDTGELFF
TRBV10-1,TRBD2,.,TRBJ2-1,TGCGCCAGCAGTGTGGCGGGAGGGGGTGAAAATGAGCAGTTCTTC,CASSVAGGGENEQFF
TRBV7-2,.,.,TRBJ2-3,TGTGCCAGCAGCTTGCAGGGAACTAGCACAGATACGCAGTATTTT,CASSLQGTSTDTQYF
TRBV5-4,.,.,TRBJ2-7,TGTGCCAGCAGCTTGGCAGGGGTCTCCTACGAGCAGTACTTC,CASSLAGVSYEQYF
TRBV11-3,TRBD1,once,TRBJ1-2,TGTGCCAGCAGCTTCGACAGGGGCTATGGCTACACCTTC,CASSFDRGYGYTF
TRBV6-6,.,.,TRBJ1-4,TGTGCCAGCAATAGGGGTGGCACTAATGAAAAACTGTTTTTT,CASNRGGTNEKLFF
TRBV12-3/TRBV12-4,.,.,TRBJ2-1,TGTGCCAGCAGTTTCAGAAATGAGCAGTTCTTC,CASSFRNEQFF
TRBV23-1,.,.,TRBJ1-3,TGCGCCAGCAGTCATCTGACAGTGAGTCCTGGAAACACCATATATTTT,CASSHLTVSPGNTIYF
TRBV9,TRBD1,.,TRBJ2-6,TGTGCCAGCAGCGTAGCCCACGGACAGGGAGTCTACTCTGGGGCCAACGTCCTGACTTTC,CASSVAHGQGVYSGANVLTF
TRBV9,TRBD2,.,TRBJ2-1,TGTGCCAGCAGCGTAGGAACTAGCGGGAGTTACAATGAGCAGTTCTTC,CASSVGTSGSYNEQFF
TRBV2,TRBD1,.,TRBJ2-7,TGTGCCAGCAGGACAGGGGTGGGTCGGGAGCAGTACTTC,CASRTGVGREQYF
TRBV9,TRBD1,.,TRBJ2-7,TGTGCCAGCAGCCCCACGGGGACAGGGTTGTACGAGCAGTACTTC,CASSPTGTGLYEQYF
TRBV27,.,.,TRBJ1-1,TGTGCCAGCAGTTTATCGTTCGGCGGGAACACTGAAGCTTTCTTT,CASSLSFGGNTEAFF